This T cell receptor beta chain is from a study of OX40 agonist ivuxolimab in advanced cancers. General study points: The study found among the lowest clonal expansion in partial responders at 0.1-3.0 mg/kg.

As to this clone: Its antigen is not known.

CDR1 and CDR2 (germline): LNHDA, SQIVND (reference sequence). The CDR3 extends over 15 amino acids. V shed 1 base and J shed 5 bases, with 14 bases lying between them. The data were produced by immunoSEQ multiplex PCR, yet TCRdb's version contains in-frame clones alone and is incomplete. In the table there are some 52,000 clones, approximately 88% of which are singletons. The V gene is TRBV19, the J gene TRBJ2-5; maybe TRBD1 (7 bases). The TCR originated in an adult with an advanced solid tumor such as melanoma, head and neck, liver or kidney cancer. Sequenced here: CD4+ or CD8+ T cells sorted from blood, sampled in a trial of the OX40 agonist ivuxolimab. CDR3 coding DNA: TGTGCCAGTAGTATAGTGGAGGGGGCGTGGGAGACCCAGTACTTC. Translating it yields CASSIVEGAWETQYF.